What follows are 24 T cell receptor beta chains derived from one specimen sequenced in a study of regulatory T cells in long-lasting Graves disease. Stated time point: newly diagnosed GD, antithyroid drugs for less than 3 months. The TCR library was made from RNA that had been extracted from PBMCs in TRIzol. Through Arm-PCR of CDR3 regions and iRepertoire HTBI primers, TCR beta libraries were built. One entry per CDR3 protein, called by TCRdb with MiXCR from the multiplex PCR reads. The repertoire has approximately 480,000 distinct CDR3 sequences, 15% to 20% of them found once; the top ten carry 9% to 15%. The same sample was also studied in work on T cells in Graves' hyperthyroidism and ophthalmopathy.

The source material was peripheral blood mononuclear cells (PBMCs), sampled at new diagnosis, from a patient treated with antithyroid drugs. The receptors were sampled from a man aged 35 to 55 with Graves disease.

This clonotype appeared many times. V is TRBV6-2 or TRBV6-3 and J is TRBJ2-5, with D possibly being TRBD1 (5 bases). In germline, CDR1 is MNHEY, CDR2 SVGEGT. This CDR3 contains 13 residues. Trimming took 6 bases from V and 2 from J, leaving 10 bases between them. The CDR3 sequence is CASRQVPQETQYF. CDR3 coding DNA: TGTGCCAGCAGACAGGTACCTCAAGAGACCCAGTACTTC.

The chain is built from TRBV29-1 and TRBJ1-2; possibly TRBD1 for D (5 bases). CDR1 and CDR2 from the germline V gene are SQVTM and ANQGSEA. The CDR3 extends over 17 amino acids. Trimming stripped 7 bases from V and 3 bases from J, with 27 bases between. The CDR3 DNA sequence: TGCAGCGCTCGAATCTTGCAGGGAGCCCATCGAGACTATGGCTACACCTTC. This encodes CSARILQGAHRDYGYTF.

This sequence joins TRBV19 and TRBJ2-1; weak D call: TRBD2 (6 bases). Per the germline V gene, CDR1 is LNHDA and CDR2 is SQIVND (reference sequence). With 7 bases removed from V and 7 bases from J, the gap between germline ends came to 20 bases. The CDR3 sequence is 15 residues long. Here the CDR3 reads CASTPNGRPSNEQFF. The CDR3 region has the DNA TGTGCCAGTACCCCTAACGGGAGACCCTCTAATGAGCAGTTCTTC.

At least ten counts were recorded for this clonotype. The chain joins TRBV7-9 to TRBJ2-7; 12 bases map to TRBD2. V was clipped by 5 bases and J by 4 bases; unmatched bases: 6. In germline, CDR1 is SEHNR, CDR2 FQNEAQ (reference sequence). There are 15 residues in the CDR3. The CDR3 sequence: CASSPRLAGAYEQYF. Here the CDR3 DNA reads TGTGCCAGCAGCCCCAGACTAGCGGGAGCTTACGAGCAGTACTTC.

The CDR3 sequence: CASSLFAGTGNTEAFF. For the CDR3, the DNA is TGTGCCAGCAGCCTATTCGCCGGGACGGGGAACACTGAAGCTTTCTTT. V usage is TRBV3-1 and J usage is TRBJ1-1; TRBD1 is a possible D gene (5 bases). Germline-derived CDR1 and CDR2 are LGHDT and YNNKEL (reference sequence). V lost 4 bases and J lost 1, with 16 bases in between. The CDR3 loop spans 16 amino acids.

The chain combines TRBV7-2 with TRBJ1-2; tentative D call: TRBD1 (5 bases). CDR1 SGHTA and CDR2 FQGNSA come from the germline V gene. V dropped 1 base and J dropped 5 bases, with 14 bases sitting between them. This CDR3 region has 15 residues. Here the CDR3 DNA reads TGTGCCAGCAGCTTAGTAGTTCAGGGAGAGTATGGCTACACCTTC. As protein: CASSLVVQGEYGYTF.

V is TRBV28 and J is TRBJ2-7; a possible D gene is TRBD1 (5 bases). Trimming shortened V by 6 bases and J by 3 bases, and 9 bases separated the two germline ends. This CDR3 comprises 12 residues. Germline CDR1 MDHEN, CDR2 SYDVKM. DNA of the CDR3: TGTGCCAGCAGACCCCAGGGCTACGAGCAGTACTTC. It encodes CASRPQGYEQYF.

Points on this clonotype: Being one base from a much bigger clone, this may be a read error. This chain joins TRBV30 and TRBJ2-5; D unclear. Germline CDR1 is GTSNPN and CDR2 is SVGIG (reference sequence). With 2 bases removed from V and 2 bases from J, the gap between germline ends came to 12 bases. CDR3 length: 14 amino acids. CDR3 coding DNA: TGTGCCTGGAGTCCTAAGGACCTTCAAGAGACCCAGTACTTC. Protein sequence: CAWSPKDLQETQYF.

This clonotype was picked up a small number of times. The chain joins TRBV2 to TRBJ1-1; perhaps TRBD1 as D (6 bases). CDR3 length: 14 amino acids. V lost 2 bases, J lost 4 bases, and 11 bases lay in between. Germline V CDR1 and CDR2: SNHLY, FYNNEI. In DNA form, the CDR3 reads TGTGCCAGCAGTGAACAGGGGATAGGCACTGAAGCTTTCTTT. It specifies CASSEQGIGTEAFF.

This clonotype appeared a few times. This CDR3 is CATSDPTWGLAGGFNEQFF. In nucleotides, the CDR3 is TGTGCCACCAGTGACCCTACGTGGGGACTAGCGGGAGGATTCAATGAGCAGTTCTTC. The rearrangement links TRBV24-1 to TRBJ2-1, with TRBD2 matching over 15 bases. The CDR3 covers 19 residues. CDR1 is KGHDR, CDR2 SFDVKD, per germline. The ends lost 4 bases at V and 6 bases at J; junction bases unmatched: 12.

This clonotype was counted only a few times. The chain recombines TRBV5-1 with TRBJ2-1, with D possibly TRBD2 on 6 matching bases. The CDR3 is 14 amino acids. The ends were cut back, 4 bases at V and 6 bases at J, with 14 bases in the middle. From germline, CDR1 is SGHRS and CDR2 YFSETQ. The CDR3 DNA is TGCGCCAGCAGCCCGGGGGTTTCGGGCAATGAGCAGTTCTTC. This translates into CASSPGVSGNEQFF.

The chain has TRBV4-1 and TRBJ2-3; the D gene is possibly TRBD1 (6 bases). The CDR3 runs to 17 residues. Germline V gives CDR1 MGHRA, CDR2 YSYEKL. The V gene lost 0 bases and the J gene lost 3 bases, with 16 bases spanning the gap. For the CDR3, the DNA is TGCGCCAGCAGCCAAGATGGAGGCAGGGGCCCGACAGATACGCAGTATTTT. Translated: CASSQDGGRGPTDTQYF.

In this sample, this clonotype turned up many times. The chain recombines TRBV20-1 with TRBJ2-1, with TRBD2 identical over 7 bases. Germline CDR1 reads DFQATT; CDR2 reads SNEGSKA (reference sequence). V was pared by 3 bases and J by 4 bases, with 9 bases of the junction left unmatched. This CDR3 is built from 15 residues. The CDR3 spells CSASGMGEGYNEQFF. The CDR3 bases are TGCAGTGCTAGTGGTATGGGGGAGGGTTACAATGAGCAGTTCTTC.

The sample holds many counts of this clonotype. The chain has TRBV28 and TRBJ2-5; the match to TRBD2 covers 9 bases. This CDR3 has 16 amino acids. After removal of 7 bases from V and 10 bases from J, the junction contained 19 bases not matched to a gene. Germline assignment: CDR1 MDHEN and CDR2 SYDVKM. CDR3 protein: CASIQSVAGGPRNQYF. CDR3 DNA: TGTGCCAGCATCCAGTCGGTGGCGGGAGGGCCAAGGAACCAGTACTTC.

This sequence joins TRBV25-1 and TRBJ1-4, with D possibly TRBD1 on 5 matching bases. This CDR3 is built from 15 residues. CDR1 and CDR2 from the germline V gene are MGHDK and SYGVNS. V was trimmed by 3 bases and J by 8 bases, leaving 16 bases between them. Here the CDR3 DNA reads TGTGCCAGCAGTGAGGGGACGGTCGGTGAGGAAAAACTGTTTTTT. It encodes CASSEGTVGEEKLFF. The full variable domain, rest sourced from reference TRBV25-1 and TRBJ1-4, is EADIYQTPRYLVIGTGKKITLECSQTMGHDKMYWYQQDPGMELHLIHYSYGVNSTEKGDLSSESTVSRIRTEHFPLTLESARPSHTSQYLCASSEGTVGEEKLFFGSGTQLSVL.

At least ten counts were recorded for this clonotype. V gene TRBV20-1 combines with J gene TRBJ1-2; 7 nucleotides match TRBD1. The junction had 5 bases not matched to a gene; V was cut back by 0 bases and J by 4 bases. This CDR3 is built from 14 residues. CDR1 DFQATT and CDR2 SNEGSKA come from the germline V gene (reference sequence). CDR3 in DNA: TGCAGTGCTAGAGATCTCCGGGACAGCTATGGCTACACCTTC. Translating gives CSARDLRDSYGYTF.

This clonotype was found many times. The V call is TRBV7-9, the J call TRBJ2-1; perhaps TRBD1 as D (6 bases). The CDR3 sequence is 15 residues long. V was clipped by 5 bases and J by 5 bases, with 16 bases between them. CDR1 is SEHNR, CDR2 FQNEAQ, per germline (reference sequence). The CDR3 coding sequence is TGTGCCAGCAGCAAGGGAGTAGGACAGAACAATGAGCAGTTCTTC. Amino acids: CASSKGVGQNNEQFF.

This clonotype was detected a few times. V and J are TRBV20-1 and TRBJ2-5; D is perhaps TRBD1 (6 bases). Germline V gene data show CDR1 as DFQATT and CDR2 as SNEGSKA (reference sequence). This CDR3 has 14 amino acids. Trimming left V 5 bases short and J 3 bases short, with 16 bases between. The CDR3 DNA is TGCAGTGCTCGTCCCGGGACACCAAAAGAGACCCAGTACTTC. As protein: CSARPGTPKETQYF.

The chain carries TRBV7-3 and TRBJ2-2; no clear D. The CDR3 is made up of 12 amino acids. Germline CDR1 SGHTA, CDR2 FQGTGA. Trimming left V 5 bases short and J 6 bases short, with 7 bases between. In nucleotides, the CDR3 is TGTGCCAGCAGCGTCGGGTCCGGGGAGCTGTTTTTT. The encoded protein is CASSVGSGELFF. Full variable domain (missing parts from reference TRBV7-3 and TRBJ2-2): GAGVSQTPSNKVTEKGKYVELRCDPISGHTALYWYRQSLGQGPEFLIYFQGTGAADDSGLPNDRFFAVRPEGSVSTLKIQRTERGDSAVYLCASSVGSGELFFGEGSRLTVL.

V usage is TRBV9 and J usage is TRBJ2-1; TRBD1 aligns across 9 bases. The J segment lost 4 bases and the V segment lost 4 bases, leaving 12 bases of the junction unmatched. The CDR3 is 17 amino acids. Germline CDR1 SGDLS, CDR2 YYNGEE. CDR3 in amino acids: CASSLTPGQGKYNEQFF. Here the CDR3 DNA reads TGTGCCAGCAGCCTTACACCGGGACAGGGAAAGTACAATGAGCAGTTCTTC.

Concerning this clonotype: With a much larger clone just one base away, this may be a read error. V gene TRBV28 combines with J gene TRBJ2-7; 12 bases fit TRBD1. CDR3 size: 17 residues. The V gene end was trimmed by 8 bases and the J gene end by 2 bases; junction bases not matched to a gene: 13. Germline V lookup: CDR1 MDHEN, CDR2 SYDVKM. The CDR3 sequence is CASGPIMGQGAPYEQYF. CDR3 in DNA: TGTGCCAGCGGCCCCATAATGGGACAGGGGGCACCCTACGAGCAGTACTTC.

This clonotype was seen many times. This rearrangement joins TRBV15 to TRBJ2-7, with 8 positions matching TRBD2. CDR1 and CDR2 (germline): LNHNV, YYDKDF (reference sequence). The J segment lost 4 bases and the V segment lost 1 base, leaving 6 bases of the junction unmatched. The CDR3 has 15 amino acids. CDR3 sequence reads: CATSRAGGARYEQYF. The CDR3, as DNA: TGTGCCACCAGCAGAGCGGGAGGGGCCCGTTACGAGCAGTACTTC.

Many counts were recorded for this clonotype. The chain's CDR3 is CASSPIAGSNQPQHF. The CDR3 DNA sequence: TGCGCCAGCAGCCCGATAGCCGGGAGCAATCAGCCCCAGCATTTT. This chain uses TRBV5-1 with TRBJ1-5; the D is unclear. Trimming shortened V by 4 bases and J by 1 base, and 12 bases separated the two germline ends. This CDR3 comprises 15 residues. CDR1 is SGHRS and CDR2 is YFSETQ in the germline V gene.

This clonotype has a count of ten or more. The chain recombines TRBV20-1 with TRBJ2-4; D not certain. CDR1 and CDR2 from the germline V gene are DFQATT and SNEGSKA (reference sequence). CDR3 size: 15 residues. The V and J ends lost 0 bases and 1 base respectively, with 10 bases between them. CDR3 amino acids: CSARDPANAKNIQYF. The CDR3 coding sequence is TGCAGTGCTAGAGATCCCGCTAATGCCAAAAACATTCAGTACTTC.